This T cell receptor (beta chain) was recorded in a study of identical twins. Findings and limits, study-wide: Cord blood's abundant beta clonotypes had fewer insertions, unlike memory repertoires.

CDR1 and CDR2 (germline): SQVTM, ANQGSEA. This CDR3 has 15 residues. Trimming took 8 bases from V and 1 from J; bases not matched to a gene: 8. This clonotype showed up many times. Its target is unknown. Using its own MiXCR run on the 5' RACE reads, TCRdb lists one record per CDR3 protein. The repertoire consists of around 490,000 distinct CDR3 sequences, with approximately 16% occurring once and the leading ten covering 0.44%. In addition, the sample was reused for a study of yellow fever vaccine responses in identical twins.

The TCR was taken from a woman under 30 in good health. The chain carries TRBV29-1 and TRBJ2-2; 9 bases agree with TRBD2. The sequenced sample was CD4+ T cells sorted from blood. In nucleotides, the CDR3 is TGCAGCATAACTCTTAGCGGGGGGAACACCGGGGAGCTGTTTTTT. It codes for CSITLSGGNTGELFF.